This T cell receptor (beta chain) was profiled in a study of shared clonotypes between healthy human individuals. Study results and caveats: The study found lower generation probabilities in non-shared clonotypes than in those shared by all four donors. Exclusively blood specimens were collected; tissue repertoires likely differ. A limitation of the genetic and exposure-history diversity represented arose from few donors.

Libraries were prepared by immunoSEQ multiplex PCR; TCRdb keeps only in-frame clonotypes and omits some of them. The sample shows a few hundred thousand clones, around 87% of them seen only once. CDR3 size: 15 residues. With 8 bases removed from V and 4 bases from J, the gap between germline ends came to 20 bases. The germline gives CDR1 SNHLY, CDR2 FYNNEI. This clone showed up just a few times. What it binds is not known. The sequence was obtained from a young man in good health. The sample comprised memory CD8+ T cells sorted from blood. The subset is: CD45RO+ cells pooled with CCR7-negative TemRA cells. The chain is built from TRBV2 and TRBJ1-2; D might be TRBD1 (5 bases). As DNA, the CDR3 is TGTGCCAGCGGTGGCAGCCCTATGGGGCCCTATGGCTACACCTTC. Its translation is CASGGSPMGPYGYTF.